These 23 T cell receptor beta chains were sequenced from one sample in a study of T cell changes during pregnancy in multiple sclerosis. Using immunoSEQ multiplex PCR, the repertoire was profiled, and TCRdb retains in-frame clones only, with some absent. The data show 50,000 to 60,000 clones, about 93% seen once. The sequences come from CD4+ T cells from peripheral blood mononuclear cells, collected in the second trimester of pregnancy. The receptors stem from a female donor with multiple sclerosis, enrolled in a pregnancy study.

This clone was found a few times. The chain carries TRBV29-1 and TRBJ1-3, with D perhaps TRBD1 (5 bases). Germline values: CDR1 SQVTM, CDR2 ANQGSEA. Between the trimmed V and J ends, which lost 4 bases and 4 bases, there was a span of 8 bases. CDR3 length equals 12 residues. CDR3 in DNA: TGCAGCGTTGGACAGTCCGGAAACACCATATATTTT. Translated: CSVGQSGNTIYF.

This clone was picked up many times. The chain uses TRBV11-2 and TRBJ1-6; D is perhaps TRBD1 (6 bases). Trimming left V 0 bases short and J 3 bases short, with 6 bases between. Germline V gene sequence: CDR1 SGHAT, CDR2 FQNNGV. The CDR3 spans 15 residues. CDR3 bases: TGTGCCAGCAGCTTAGAGGACAGCTATAATTCACCCCTCCACTTT. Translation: CASSLEDSYNSPLHF.

The DNA for the CDR3 is TGTGCCATCAGTGAGTCCAGGGGCGCAACTAATGAAAAACTGTTTTTT. Residues: CAISESRGATNEKLFF. The rearrangement links TRBV10-3 to TRBJ1-4; the D gene is possibly TRBD1 (6 bases). Trimming removed 0 bases at V and 0 bases at J, with 8 bases between. The CDR3 length is 16 residues. Germline lookup yields CDR1 ENHRY and CDR2 SYGVKD.

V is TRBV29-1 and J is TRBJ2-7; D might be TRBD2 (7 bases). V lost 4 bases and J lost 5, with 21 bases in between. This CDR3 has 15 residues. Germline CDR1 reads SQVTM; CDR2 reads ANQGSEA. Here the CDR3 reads CSVGPGARGVDEQYF. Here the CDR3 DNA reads TGCAGCGTTGGCCCGGGGGCTCGGGGGGTCGACGAGCAGTACTTC.

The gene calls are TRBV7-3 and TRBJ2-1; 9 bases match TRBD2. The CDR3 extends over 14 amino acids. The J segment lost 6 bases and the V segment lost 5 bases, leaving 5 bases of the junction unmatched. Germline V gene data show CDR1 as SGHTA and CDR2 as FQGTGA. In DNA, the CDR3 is TGTGCCAGCAGCAAAGCGGGGGGACCCAATGAGCAGTTCTTC. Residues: CASSKAGGPNEQFF. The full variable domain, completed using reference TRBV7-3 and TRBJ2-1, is GAGVSQTPSNKVTEKGKYVELRCDPISGHTALYWYRQSLGQGPEFLIYFQGTGAADDSGLPNDRFFAVRPEGSVSTLKIQRTERGDSAVYLCASSKAGGPNEQFFGPGTRLTVL.

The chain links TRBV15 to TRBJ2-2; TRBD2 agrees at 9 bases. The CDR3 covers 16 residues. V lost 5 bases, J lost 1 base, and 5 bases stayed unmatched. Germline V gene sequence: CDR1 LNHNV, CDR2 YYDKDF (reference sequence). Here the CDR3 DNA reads TGTGCCACCAGCCGAGCACTAGCGGGGAACACCGGGGAGCTGTTTTTT. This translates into CATSRALAGNTGELFF.

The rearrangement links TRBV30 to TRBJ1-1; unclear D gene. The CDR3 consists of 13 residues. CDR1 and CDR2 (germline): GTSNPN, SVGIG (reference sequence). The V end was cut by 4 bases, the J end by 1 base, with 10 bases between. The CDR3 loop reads CAWIQRRNTEAFF. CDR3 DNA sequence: TGTGCCTGGATCCAGCGGAGGAACACTGAAGCTTTCTTT. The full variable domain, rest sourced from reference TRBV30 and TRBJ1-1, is SQTIHQWPATLVQPVGSPLSLECTVEGTSNPNLYWYRQAAGRGLQLLFYSVGIGQISSEVPQNLSASRPQDRQFILSSKKLLLSDSGFYLCAWIQRRNTEAFFGQGTRLTVV.

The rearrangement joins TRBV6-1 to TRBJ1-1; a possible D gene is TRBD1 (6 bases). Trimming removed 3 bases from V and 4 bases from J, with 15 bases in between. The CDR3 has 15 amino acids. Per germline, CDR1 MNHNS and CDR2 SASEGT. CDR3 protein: CASSDTGPAGTEAFF. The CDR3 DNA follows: TGTGCCAGCAGTGATACAGGGCCGGCGGGCACTGAAGCTTTCTTT.

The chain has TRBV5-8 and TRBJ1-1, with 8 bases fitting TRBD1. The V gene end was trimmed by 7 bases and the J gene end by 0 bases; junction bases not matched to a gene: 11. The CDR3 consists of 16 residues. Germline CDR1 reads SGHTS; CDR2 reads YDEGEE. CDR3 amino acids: CASLNRPTGVNTEAFF. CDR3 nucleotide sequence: TGTGCCAGCCTGAATCGACCGACAGGGGTGAACACTGAAGCTTTCTTT.

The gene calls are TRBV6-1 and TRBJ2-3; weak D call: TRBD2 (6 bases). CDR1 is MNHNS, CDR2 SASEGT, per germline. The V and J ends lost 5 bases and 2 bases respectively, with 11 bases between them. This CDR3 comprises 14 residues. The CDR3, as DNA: TGTGCCAGCAGTTCGGGACTTCTCACAGATACGCAGTATTTT. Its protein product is CASSSGLLTDTQYF.

CDR3 loop: CASSVGRAGRTYNEQFF. The CDR3 DNA sequence: TGTGCCAGCAGCGTAGGTAGGGCAGGGCGAACCTACAATGAGCAGTTCTTC. The chain employs TRBV9 and TRBJ2-1; D possibly corresponds to TRBD1 (5 bases). The CDR3 runs to 17 residues. CDR1 and CDR2 from the germline V gene are SGDLS and YYNGEE. Trimming pared 0 bases from V and 2 bases from J, leaving 15 bases between.

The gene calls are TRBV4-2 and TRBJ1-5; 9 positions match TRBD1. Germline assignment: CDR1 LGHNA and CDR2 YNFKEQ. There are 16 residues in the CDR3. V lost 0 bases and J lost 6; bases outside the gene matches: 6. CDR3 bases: TGTGCCAGCAGCCAAGATACTATGGGACAGGGTCAGCCCCAGCATTTT. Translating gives CASSQDTMGQGQPQHF.

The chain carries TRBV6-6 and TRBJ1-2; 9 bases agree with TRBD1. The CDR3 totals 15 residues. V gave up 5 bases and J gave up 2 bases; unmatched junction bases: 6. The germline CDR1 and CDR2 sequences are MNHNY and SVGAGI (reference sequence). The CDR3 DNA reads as TGTGCCAGCAGTAAGGGACAGGGAGAGAACTATGGCTACACCTTC. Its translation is CASSKGQGENYGYTF.

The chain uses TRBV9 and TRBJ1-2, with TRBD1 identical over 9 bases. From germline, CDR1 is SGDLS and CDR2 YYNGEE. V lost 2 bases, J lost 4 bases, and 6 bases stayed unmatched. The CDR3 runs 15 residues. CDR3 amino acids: CASSVEGQGSYGYTF. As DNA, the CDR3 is TGTGCCAGCAGCGTGGAAGGACAGGGGAGCTATGGCTACACCTTC.

The CDR3 coding sequence is TGTGCCAGCAACCAAGGGGGTGGTACGTTCTTC. It specifies CASNQGGGTFF. The chain joins TRBV6-1 to TRBJ2-1, with D perhaps TRBD1 (6 bases). V was shortened by 7 bases and J by 15 bases, with 16 bases between the two germline ends. The CDR3 is made up of 11 amino acids. Looked up from germline, CDR1 is MNHNS and CDR2 is SASEGT.

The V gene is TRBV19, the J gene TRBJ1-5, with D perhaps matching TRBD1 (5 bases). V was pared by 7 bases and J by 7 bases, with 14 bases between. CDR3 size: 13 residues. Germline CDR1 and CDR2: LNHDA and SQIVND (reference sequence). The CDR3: CASTLQAGQPQHF. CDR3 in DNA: TGTGCCAGTACCTTACAGGCTGGACAGCCCCAGCATTTT.

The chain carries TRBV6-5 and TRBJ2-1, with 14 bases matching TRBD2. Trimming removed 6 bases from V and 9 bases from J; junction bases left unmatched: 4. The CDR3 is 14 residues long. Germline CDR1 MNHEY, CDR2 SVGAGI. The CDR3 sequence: CASRRLAGGGEQFF. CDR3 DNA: TGTGCCAGCAGACGACTAGCGGGAGGGGGTGAGCAGTTCTTC.

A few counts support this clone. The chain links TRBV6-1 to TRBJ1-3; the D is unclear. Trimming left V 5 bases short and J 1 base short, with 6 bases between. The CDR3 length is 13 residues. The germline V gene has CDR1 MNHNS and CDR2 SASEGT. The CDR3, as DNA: TGTGCCAGCAGTTCGCTATCTGGAAACACCATATATTTT. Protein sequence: CASSSLSGNTIYF.

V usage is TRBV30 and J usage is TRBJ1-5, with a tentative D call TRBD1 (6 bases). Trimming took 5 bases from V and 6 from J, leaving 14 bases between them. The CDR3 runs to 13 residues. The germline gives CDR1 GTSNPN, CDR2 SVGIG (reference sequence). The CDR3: CAWQQGAGQPQHF. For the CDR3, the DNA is TGTGCCTGGCAACAGGGAGCAGGTCAGCCCCAGCATTTT.

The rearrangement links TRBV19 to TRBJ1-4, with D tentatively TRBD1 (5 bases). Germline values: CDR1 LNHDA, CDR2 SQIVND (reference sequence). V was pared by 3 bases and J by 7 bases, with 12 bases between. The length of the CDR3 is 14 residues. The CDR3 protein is CASSIGGMGEKLFF. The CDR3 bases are TGTGCCAGTAGTATCGGGGGGATGGGTGAAAAACTGTTTTTT. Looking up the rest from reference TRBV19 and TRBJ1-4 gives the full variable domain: DGGITQSPKYLFRKEGQNVTLSCEQNLNHDAMYWYRQDPGQGLRLIYYSQIVNDFQKGDIAEGYSVSREKKESFPLTVTSAQKNPTAFYLCASSIGGMGEKLFFGSGTQLSVL.

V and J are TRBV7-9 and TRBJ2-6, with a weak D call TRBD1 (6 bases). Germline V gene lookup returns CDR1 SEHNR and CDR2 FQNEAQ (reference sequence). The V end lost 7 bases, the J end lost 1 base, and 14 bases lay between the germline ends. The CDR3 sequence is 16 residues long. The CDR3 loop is CASTYAGVSGANVLTF. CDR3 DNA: TGTGCCAGCACCTATGCAGGGGTTTCTGGGGCCAACGTCCTGACTTTC.

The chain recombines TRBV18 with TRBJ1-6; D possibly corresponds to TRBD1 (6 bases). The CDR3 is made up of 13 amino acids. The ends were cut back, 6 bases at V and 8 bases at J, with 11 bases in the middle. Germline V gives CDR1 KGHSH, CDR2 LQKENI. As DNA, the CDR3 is TGTGCCAGCTCGGACAGTGGCGATTCACCCCTCCACTTT. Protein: CASSDSGDSPLHF.

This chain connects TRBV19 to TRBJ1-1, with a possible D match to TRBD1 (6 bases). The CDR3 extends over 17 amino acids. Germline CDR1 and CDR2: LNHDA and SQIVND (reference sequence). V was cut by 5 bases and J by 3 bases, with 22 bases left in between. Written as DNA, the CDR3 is TGTGCCAGTAGTTTAAGAGGGGTGGGGACACCCCACACTGAAGCTTTCTTT. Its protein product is CASSLRGVGTPHTEAFF.